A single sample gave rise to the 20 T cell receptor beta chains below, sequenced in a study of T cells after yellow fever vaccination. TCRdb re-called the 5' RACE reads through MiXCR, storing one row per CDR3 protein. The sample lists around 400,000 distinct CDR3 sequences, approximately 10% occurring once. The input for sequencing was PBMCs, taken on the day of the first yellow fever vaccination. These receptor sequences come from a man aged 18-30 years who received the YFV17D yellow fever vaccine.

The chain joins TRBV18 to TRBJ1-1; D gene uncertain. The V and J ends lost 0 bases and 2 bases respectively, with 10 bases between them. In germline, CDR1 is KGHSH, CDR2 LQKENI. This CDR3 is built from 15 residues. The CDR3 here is CASSPPRTGNTEAFF. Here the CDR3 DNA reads TGTGCCAGCTCACCACCGAGGACGGGTAACACTGAAGCTTTCTTT.

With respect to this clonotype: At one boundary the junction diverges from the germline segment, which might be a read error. The CDR3 region is CANSQVPGQGADLYF. The CDR3 bases are TGTGCCAACAGCCAAGTCCCGGGACAGGGGGCAGATCTGTATTTT. The chain joins TRBV3-1 to TRBJ2-3; 12 bases are a match to TRBD1. This CDR3 is built from 15 residues. CDR1 LGHDT and CDR2 YNNKEL come from the germline V gene (reference sequence).

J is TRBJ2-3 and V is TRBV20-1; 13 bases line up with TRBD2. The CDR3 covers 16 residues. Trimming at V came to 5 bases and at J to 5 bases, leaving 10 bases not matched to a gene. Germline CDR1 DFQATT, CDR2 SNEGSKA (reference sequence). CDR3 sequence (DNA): TGCAGTGCTTCGCGGACTAGCGGGGGCCCTCGAGATACGCAGTATTTT. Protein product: CSASRTSGGPRDTQYF.

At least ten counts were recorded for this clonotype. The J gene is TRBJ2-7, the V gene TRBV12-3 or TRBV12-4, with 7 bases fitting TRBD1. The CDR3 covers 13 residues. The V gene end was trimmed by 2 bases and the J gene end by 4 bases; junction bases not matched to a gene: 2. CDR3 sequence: CASSLRQGYEQYV. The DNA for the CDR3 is TGTGCCAGCAGTTTAAGACAGGGTTACGAGCAGTACGTC.

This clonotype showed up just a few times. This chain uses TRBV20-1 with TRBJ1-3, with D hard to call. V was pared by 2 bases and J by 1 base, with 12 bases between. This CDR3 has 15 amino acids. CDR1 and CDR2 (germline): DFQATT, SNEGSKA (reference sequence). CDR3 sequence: CSARRRVGSGNTIYF. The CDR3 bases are TGCAGTGCTAGAAGGCGGGTTGGGTCTGGAAACACCATATATTTT.

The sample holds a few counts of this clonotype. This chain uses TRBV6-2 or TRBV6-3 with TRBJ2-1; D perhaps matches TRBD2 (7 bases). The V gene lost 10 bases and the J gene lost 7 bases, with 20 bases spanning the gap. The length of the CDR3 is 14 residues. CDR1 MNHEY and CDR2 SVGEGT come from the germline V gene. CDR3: CAIPVGGAGNEQFF. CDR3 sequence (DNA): TGTGCCATCCCGGTGGGGGGGGCCGGGAATGAGCAGTTCTTC.

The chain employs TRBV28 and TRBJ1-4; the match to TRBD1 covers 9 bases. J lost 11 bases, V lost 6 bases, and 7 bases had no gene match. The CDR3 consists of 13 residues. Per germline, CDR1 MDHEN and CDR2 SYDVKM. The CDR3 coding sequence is TGTGCCAGCAGACCCCGGACAGGGGCCAAACTGTTTTTT. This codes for CASRPRTGAKLFF.

In DNA, the CDR3 is TGTGCCAGCAGCGTAGTTCCCAGGGCCCTCATCAACACAGATACGCAGTATTTT. Amino acids: CASSVVPRALINTDTQYF. This chain connects TRBV9 to TRBJ2-3; a weak D match, TRBD1 (5 bases). The germline V gene has CDR1 SGDLS and CDR2 YYNGEE. The length of the CDR3 is 18 residues. Trimming stripped 0 bases from V and 2 bases from J, with 19 bases between.

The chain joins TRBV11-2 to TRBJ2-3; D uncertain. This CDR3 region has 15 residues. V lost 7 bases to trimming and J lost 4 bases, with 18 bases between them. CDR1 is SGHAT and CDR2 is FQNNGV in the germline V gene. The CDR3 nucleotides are TGTGCCAGCACCCAACCCGTGGTAGGGCCAGATACGCAGTATTTT. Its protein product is CASTQPVVGPDTQYF.

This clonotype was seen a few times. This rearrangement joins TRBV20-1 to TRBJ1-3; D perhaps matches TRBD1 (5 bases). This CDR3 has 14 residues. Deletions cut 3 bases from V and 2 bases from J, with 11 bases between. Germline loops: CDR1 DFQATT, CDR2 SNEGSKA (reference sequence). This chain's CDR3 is CSARLAGTGNTIYF. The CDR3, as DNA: TGCAGTGCTAGGCTCGCAGGGACTGGAAACACCATATATTTT.

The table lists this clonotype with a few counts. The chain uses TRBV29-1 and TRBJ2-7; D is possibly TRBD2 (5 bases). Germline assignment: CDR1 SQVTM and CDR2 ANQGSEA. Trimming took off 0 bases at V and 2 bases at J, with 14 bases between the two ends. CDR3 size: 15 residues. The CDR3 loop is CSVEDRTGNAYEQYF. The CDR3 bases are TGCAGCGTTGAAGATCGCACGGGGAATGCCTACGAGCAGTACTTC.

CDR3 region: CASSSPEGYTF. The CDR3 nucleotides read TGTGCCAGCAGTTCCCCCGAAGGCTACACCTTC. The V gene is TRBV6-5, the J gene TRBJ1-2; the D is unclear. Trimming stripped 4 bases from V and 8 bases from J, with 8 bases between. The germline CDR1 and CDR2 sequences are MNHEY and SVGAGI. The CDR3 has 11 residues.

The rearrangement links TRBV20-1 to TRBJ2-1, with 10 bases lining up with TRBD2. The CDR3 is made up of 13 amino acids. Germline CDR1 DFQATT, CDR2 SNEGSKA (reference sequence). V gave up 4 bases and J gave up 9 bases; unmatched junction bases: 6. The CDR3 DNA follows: TGCAGTGCTACCAGCGGGGGGGCCACTGAGCAGTTCTTC. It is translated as CSATSGGATEQFF.

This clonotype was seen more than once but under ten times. The CDR3, as DNA: TGTGCCAGCAGGTCACAGGGGAGCAATCAGCCCCAGCATTTT. Its protein is CASRSQGSNQPQHF. V usage is TRBV5-6 and J usage is TRBJ1-5; 7 bases are a match to TRBD1. The CDR3 contains 14 residues. Germline V gene sequence: CDR1 SGHDT, CDR2 YYEEEE. V was pared by 5 bases and J by 1 base, with 3 bases of the junction left unmatched. The full variable domain, rest sourced from reference TRBV5-6 and TRBJ1-5, is DAGVTQSPTHLIKTRGQQVTLRCSPKSGHDTVSWYQQALGQGPQFIFQYYEEEERQRGNFPDRFSGHQFPNYSSELNVNALLLGDSALYLCASRSQGSNQPQHFGDGTRLSIL.

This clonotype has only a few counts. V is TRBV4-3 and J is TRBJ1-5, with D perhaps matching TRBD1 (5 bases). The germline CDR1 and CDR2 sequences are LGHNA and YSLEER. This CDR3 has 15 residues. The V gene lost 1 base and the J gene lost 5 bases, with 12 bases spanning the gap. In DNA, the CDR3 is TGCGCCAGCAGCCAAGGGGGCCAGCCCCATCAGCCCCAGCATTTT. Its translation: CASSQGGQPHQPQHF.

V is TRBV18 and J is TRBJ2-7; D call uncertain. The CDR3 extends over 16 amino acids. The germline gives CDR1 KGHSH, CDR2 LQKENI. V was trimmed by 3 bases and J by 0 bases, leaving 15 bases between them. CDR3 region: CASSPSSGRNSYEQYF. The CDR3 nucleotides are TGTGCCAGCTCACCGAGTAGTGGGCGGAACTCCTACGAGCAGTACTTC.

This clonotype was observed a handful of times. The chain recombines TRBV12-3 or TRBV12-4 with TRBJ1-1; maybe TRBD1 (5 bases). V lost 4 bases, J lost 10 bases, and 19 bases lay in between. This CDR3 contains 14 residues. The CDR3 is CASSYQGGGEGAFF. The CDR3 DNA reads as TGTGCCAGCAGTTACCAGGGTGGTGGGGAGGGAGCTTTCTTT.

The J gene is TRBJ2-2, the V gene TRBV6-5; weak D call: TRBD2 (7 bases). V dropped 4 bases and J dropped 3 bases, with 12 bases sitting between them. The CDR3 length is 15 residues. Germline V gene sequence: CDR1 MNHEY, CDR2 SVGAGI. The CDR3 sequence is CASSLEGGHTGELFF. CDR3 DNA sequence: TGTGCCAGCAGTTTAGAGGGGGGGCACACCGGGGAGCTGTTTTTT.

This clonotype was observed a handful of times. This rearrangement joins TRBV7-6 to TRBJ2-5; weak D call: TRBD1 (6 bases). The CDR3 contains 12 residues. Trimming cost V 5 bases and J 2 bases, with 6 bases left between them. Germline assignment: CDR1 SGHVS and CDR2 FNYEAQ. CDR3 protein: CASSGQQETQYF. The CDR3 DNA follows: TGTGCCAGCAGCGGACAGCAAGAGACCCAGTACTTC.

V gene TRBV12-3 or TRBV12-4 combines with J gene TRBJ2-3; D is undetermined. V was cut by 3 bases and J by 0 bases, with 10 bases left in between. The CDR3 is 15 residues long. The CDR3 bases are TGTGCCAGCAGTTTCAGGCAGACTAGCACAGATACGCAGTATTTT. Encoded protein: CASSFRQTSTDTQYF.